Below are 16 T cell receptor beta chains sequenced from a single sample in a study of cytomegalovirus exposure and HLA in healthy donors. The PCR used 60 Vbeta and 13 Jbeta primers. Sequencing was performed with immunoSEQ multiplex PCR; in TCRdb, only in-frame clones are kept and a portion is missing. The sample includes 90,000 to 120,000 clones, around 69% of them seen just once. The sequencing input was PBMCs. The origin of the receptors is a man younger than 35 in good health and CMV-seronegative.

V gene TRBV5-1 combines with J gene TRBJ2-7; D is unresolved. The V end lost 4 bases, the J end lost 0 bases, and 8 bases lay between the germline ends. CDR3 length equals 13 residues. Germline V CDR1 and CDR2: SGHRS, YFSETQ. The CDR3 loop reads CASSATGSYEQYF. CDR3 nucleotides: TGCGCCAGCAGCGCCACGGGCTCCTACGAGCAGTACTTC.

This clone was detected only once. This chain uses TRBV9 with TRBJ2-2, with D unresolved. Trimming pared 4 bases from V and 5 bases from J, leaving 6 bases between. Per the germline V gene, CDR1 is SGDLS and CDR2 is YYNGEE. The CDR3 consists of 12 residues. CDR3 nucleotides: TGTGCCAGCAGCCCCTCGACCGGGGAGCTGTTTTTT. It encodes CASSPSTGELFF.

This chain connects TRBV21-1 to TRBJ2-2; the table's D call TRBD2 went unverified against the DNA. TRBV21-1 is recorded as a pseudogene. The CDR3 consists of 14 residues. CDR3 residues: CASSKDSFSGELFF. The CDR3 nucleotides are TGTGCCAGCAGCAAAGATAGTTTTTCCGGGGAGCTGTTTTTT.

The CDR3 is CASTPQVEKGETQYF. The CDR3 DNA reads as TGTGCCAGCACTCCCCAGGTAGAGAAAGGAGAGACCCAGTACTTC. The V gene is TRBV25-1, the J gene TRBJ2-5, with D hard to call. Trimming left V 7 bases short and J 4 bases short, with 19 bases between. The CDR3 has 15 residues. CDR1 and CDR2 from the germline V gene are MGHDK and SYGVNS.

The rearrangement uses TRBV4-3 and TRBJ2-3, with D perhaps TRBD2 (6 bases). Germline assignment: CDR1 LGHNA and CDR2 YSLEER. V lost 1 base, J lost 4 bases, and 12 bases lay in between. The CDR3 runs 15 residues. Here the CDR3 reads CASSQGGVVADTQYF. The CDR3 bases are TGCGCCAGCAGCCAAGGGGGGGTAGTTGCAGATACGCAGTATTTT.

The rearrangement uses TRBV5-1 and TRBJ1-6; 10 nucleotides agree with TRBD1. Germline CDR1 SGHRS, CDR2 YFSETQ. CDR3 size: 13 residues. J gave up 8 bases and V 5 bases, and 1 base lay outside the gene matches. CDR3 sequence (DNA): TGCGCCAGCAGGGGGACAGGGGATTCACCCCTCCACTTT. This gives the protein CASRGTGDSPLHF.

The chain combines TRBV28 with TRBJ1-4, with a tentative D call TRBD1 (6 bases). The CDR3 covers 15 residues. CDR1 and CDR2 from the germline V gene are MDHEN and SYDVKM. Between the trimmed V and J ends, which lost 4 bases and 5 bases, there was a span of 14 bases. The CDR3 protein is CASSSGGQPNEKLFF. The CDR3, as DNA: TGTGCCAGCAGTTCGGGCGGACAGCCGAATGAAAAACTGTTTTTT.

The chain recombines TRBV7-2 with TRBJ2-3; 14 bases line up with TRBD2. The J segment lost 1 base and the V segment lost 5 bases, leaving 5 bases of the junction unmatched. This CDR3 comprises 17 residues. The V gene's germline CDR1 is SGHTA and CDR2 FQGNSA. The CDR3 DNA reads as TGTGCCAGCAGCCCTCCGGGACTAGCGGGGGGCACAGATACGCAGTATTTT. This encodes CASSPPGLAGGTDTQYF. The full variable domain, completed using reference TRBV7-2 and TRBJ2-3, is GAGVSQSPSNKVTEKGKDVELRCDPISGHTALYWYRQSLGQGLEFLIYFQGNSAPDKSGLPSDRFSAERTGGSVSTLTIQRTQQEDSAVYLCASSPPGLAGGTDTQYFGPGTRLTVL.

The chain employs TRBV10-3 and TRBJ2-5; 13 bases fit TRBD2. With the DNA end fitting TRBJ2-7 better, the J assignment may be wrong. This CDR3 region has 15 residues. Germline V CDR1 and CDR2: ENHRY, SYGVKD. The CDR3 DNA reads TGTGCCATCAGTCGACGGACTAGCGGGGGATACGAGCAGTACTTC. Amino acids: CAISRRTSGGYEQYF.

The chain employs TRBV4-3 and TRBJ2-2, with unresolved D. The germline CDR1 and CDR2 sequences are LGHNA and YSLEER. There are 14 residues in the CDR3. With 3 bases removed from V and 0 bases from J, the gap between germline ends came to 5 bases. As DNA, the CDR3 is TGCGCCAGCAGCCACTTTTCGAACACCGGGGAGCTGTTTTTT. Its translation: CASSHFSNTGELFF.

J is TRBJ2-7 and V is TRBV5-1; TRBD2 agrees at 7 bases. After removal of 5 bases from V and 2 bases from J, the junction contained 7 bases not matched to a gene. This CDR3 has 14 residues. Germline V gives CDR1 SGHRS, CDR2 YFSETQ. In DNA form, the CDR3 reads TGCGCCAGCAGGCGCAGGGAGGGCACCTACGAGCAGTACTTC. It yields the protein CASRRREGTYEQYF.

V is TRBV6-5 and J is TRBJ2-5; no clear D gene. Trimming cost V 2 bases and J 5 bases, with 15 bases left between them. Germline V gene lookup returns CDR1 MNHEY and CDR2 SVGAGI. CDR3 length equals 15 residues. CDR3 protein: CASSYVSSAAETQYF. In nucleotides, the CDR3 is TGTGCCAGCAGTTACGTGTCATCGGCAGCGGAGACCCAGTACTTC.

The genes are TRBV28 and TRBJ2-6; D is possibly TRBD2 (6 bases). The germline CDR1 and CDR2 sequences are MDHEN and SYDVKM. The CDR3 totals 18 residues. Trimming cost V 6 bases and J 0 bases, with 18 bases left between them. CDR3 region: CASSPVGGSASGANVLTF. The CDR3 DNA reads as TGTGCCAGCAGCCCCGTCGGGGGTTCCGCCTCTGGGGCCAACGTCCTGACTTTC.

The chain recombines TRBV27 with TRBJ2-1; TRBD2 matches at 7 bases. The J segment lost 3 bases and the V segment lost 2 bases, leaving 4 bases of the junction unmatched. Germline CDR1 MNHEY, CDR2 SMNVEV (reference sequence). The CDR3 is made up of 15 amino acids. The CDR3 sequence: CASSLRLADYNEQFF. Written as DNA, the CDR3 is TGTGCCAGCAGTTTAAGGCTAGCGGACTACAATGAGCAGTTCTTC.

The chain has TRBV6-5 and TRBJ2-2; the D is unclear. V dropped 2 bases and J dropped 3 bases, with 13 bases sitting between them. CDR1 MNHEY and CDR2 SVGAGI come from the germline V gene. The CDR3 sequence is 16 residues long. CDR3 coding DNA: TGTGCCAGCAGTTACGTAGGAGTAGGTTACACCGGGGAGCTGTTTTTT. It translates to CASSYVGVGYTGELFF.

The chain uses TRBV4-3 and TRBJ2-4, with D maybe TRBD1 (6 bases). Germline V gene lookup returns CDR1 LGHNA and CDR2 YSLEER. The CDR3 has 15 amino acids. V was cut by 0 bases and J by 1 base, with 7 bases left in between. The CDR3 DNA sequence: TGCGCCAGCAGCCAAGATAGGGGGGCCAAAAACATTCAGTACTTC. This translates into CASSQDRGAKNIQYF.